This entry is about one T cell receptor (beta chain). This clonotype was counted many times. The clone's antigen remains unknown. No much larger clone exists at a distance of one base, and base qualities are not known. This entry comes from a study of T cells in Graves' hyperthyroidism and ophthalmopathy (dated by TCRdb to 2018 to 2020). General notes on the study: Peripheral blood was sampled at the time of initial diagnosis, prior to any treatment. TCR V-J signatures able to tell the groups apart were searched for in a discovery cohort of 90 to 100 patients, of whom 40 to 45 had Graves' ophthalmopathy and about 60 had stable Graves' hyperthyroidism. Whether ophthalmopathy could be predicted prospectively was tested in an independent validation cohort made up of fewer than 20 hyperthyroidism patients plus 17 patients who later progressed to ophthalmopathy. The roughly 90 discovery patients were divided at random into training and test sets in a 7:3 ratio. Thyroid tissue and blood T-cell repertoires from six Graves' hyperthyroidism patients were also compared in the study. After sampling, hyperthyroidism patients received methimazole starting at 30 mg daily, and ophthalmopathy patients received high-dose intravenous methylprednisolone. TCR Vbeta CDR3 sequencing of 130 to 150 peripheral blood samples (43 ophthalmopathy, under 80 hyperthyroidism and some 17 progressor patients) is reported in the paper.

Amplification of TCR beta CDR3 regions was carried out from RNA transcripts. A first-round RT-PCR of the TCR CDR3 used the HTBI primer set with the Qiagen OneStep RT-PCR kit. Libraries were constructed in a second round of multiplex PCR, after which size selection and purification were performed. Libraries were sequenced paired-end with 100 bp reads on an Illumina HiSeq2000. The original methods were these. Raw data were processed with SOAPnuke, discarding reads with adapters, uncalled bases, mean Phred below 15, or no exact constant-primer or identifier match. High-quality paired reads were merged with COPE v1.2.5, and unique nucleotide sequences were defined as clonotypes. Clonotypes were aligned to IMGT TRBV, TRBD and TRBJ reference segments using MiTCR v1.1. The analysis included only V-J combinations with a frequency above 0.0001, which together covered 99% to 99.2% of the repertoires. A TCS score was defined as the ratio between F50 (clonal expansion) and ExV (chaos), using BLOSUM62-based TCRdist between CDR3 peptides within each V-J. Welch's t-statistics and random forest reduced around 520 V-J features to roughly 13, which were used in a naive Bayes classifier (R e1071). TCRdb reprocessed the public reads (quality trimming at Q25 with fastp, clone calling with MiXCR) and kept in-frame beta chains. Rows with one shared CDR3 protein collapse into an entry with the most common genes and DNA. In this record, the V and J calls reflect TCRdb's handling and not the investigators' own analysis. The table for this sample lists around 350,000 distinct CDR3 sequences; under 20% of them were counted only once. Around 3.4% of the sample is in the top ten clones.

Stable Graves' hyperthyroidism was defined as the absence of progression to ophthalmopathy over 18 months of follow-up. Hyperthyroidism patients were newly diagnosed, with disease duration under 2 months, and aged 18 to 65 years. The study excluded patients with uncontrolled infections, other autoimmune diseases, pregnancy or lactation. Diagnoses were established on the basis of clinical symptoms, serum thyroxine and TRAb, thyroid ultrasound, and orbital computed tomography. PBMCs were isolated from about 10 ml of fresh peripheral blood by Ficoll-Paque density gradient centrifugation. Total RNA was extracted with Trizol reagent, and quality was checked on an Agilent 2100 Bioanalyzer. From the cysteine up to the phenylalanine, the CDR3 has a length of 13 residues. The sequence is cut down to CDR3 DNA, 39 bases in frame from base 1. Between the V and J ends, shortened by 4 bases and 3 bases respectively, the junction contains 13 bases. The CDR1 and CDR2 encoded by the germline V gene (reference sequence) are DFQATT and SNEGSKA.

General conclusions and limits of the study: In validation, the model predicted progression to ophthalmopathy with 60% to 71% sensitivity and less than 75% specificity, a median of 6.5 months before onset. Most expanded thyroid clonotypes (frequency above 0.001) were also detected in blood, a finding suggesting that blood repertoires may reflect thyroid immune responses. A 13 V-J signature model separated ophthalmopathy from stable hyperthyroidism, with over 85% sensitivity and 81.08% specificity in cross-validation and 80%/75% in testing. Sample size was not statistically predetermined, and blinding of investigators to group allocation was not performed.

The sequenced sample consisted of blood. The sequence was collected from a woman between 18 and 29 years old with Graves' hyperthyroidism. The chain employs TRBV20-1 and TRBJ2-7, with the D call tentatively TRBD1 or TRBD2, each fitting 5 bases. The bases are TGCAGTGCTAAGGGGACCACGGACTACGAGCAGTACTTC. It translates as CSAKGTTDYEQYF.